This T cell receptor beta chain was identified in a study of shared clonotypes between healthy human individuals. Losses at the gene ends were 5 bases for V and 2 bases for J; bases not matched to a gene: 5. Germline CDR1 is MNHEY and CDR2 is SMNVEV (reference sequence). CDR3 length: 15 residues. About this clone: Other DNA sequences in this sample translate to the same CDR3.

Clones were read by immunoSEQ multiplex PCR, and TCRdb kept only the in-frame ones, dropping some. The table lists about 800,000 clones, around 96% of them singletons. Selected positively for CCR7 and CD45RO-negative, naive CD8 cells excluded terminally differentiated effector memory CD45RA+ cells. The specimen was naive CD8+ T cells sorted from blood. The gene calls are TRBV27 and TRBJ2-3, with 9 bases lining up with TRBD1. This TCR derives from a man aged 25-45 years in good health. CDR3 sequence reads: CASSPRDRATDTQYF. CDR3 sequence (DNA): TGTGCCAGCAGTCCCCGGGACAGGGCCACAGATACGCAGTATTTT.